Described below is a single TCR beta chain sequence and its context. The CDR3 runs 11 residues. This record belongs to a study of low-dose radiotherapy and immunotherapy resistance in tumors. TRAV- and TRBV-specific primers were used for first-strand cDNA, which covered alpha and beta chains. The PCR that amplified TCRs ran for 20 to 25 cycles, relying on a constant-region primer and a V-primer adapter. TCRdb used MiXCR to reprocess the reads, holding one entry per CDR3 protein. The top ten hold roughly 6.5% of the sample, which has some 60,000 distinct CDR3 sequences, about 30% seen once. Documented time point: before trial treatment. Patients eligible had advanced solid tumors without tumor-infiltrating lymphocytes.

The rearrangement uses TRBV21-1 and TRBJ2-3; the table's D call of TRBD2 was not tested on the DNA. TRBV21-1 corresponds to a pseudogene. The TCR originated in a male donor with rectosigmoid adenocarcinoma. Sequenced material: PBMCs, taken before treatment. The CDR3 DNA reads as TGTGCCAGCAGCTGGGAGGATACGCAGTATTTT. Translating it yields CASSWEDTQYF.